Following are 12 T cell receptor beta chains from one sample sequenced in a study of T cells in Graves' hyperthyroidism and ophthalmopathy. There were TCR beta CDR3 regions amplified from RNA transcripts. HTBI primers were the set used in a first-round RT-PCR of the TCR CDR3. TCRdb reprocessed the multiplex PCR reads via MiXCR and lists one record per CDR3 protein. In the table there are around 340,000 distinct CDR3 sequences, approximately 18% of which are singletons. The sequenced sample was blood. All receptors derive from a woman in her fifties or sixties with Graves' hyperthyroidism.

In its sample, this clonotype was seen many times. The chain carries TRBV12-3 or TRBV12-4 and TRBJ2-5, with D possibly being TRBD1 (6 bases). This CDR3 is 13 amino acids long. Trimming removed 9 bases at V and 5 bases at J, with 16 bases between. CDR3 DNA sequence: TGTGCCAGTTCCAGGGGTCAGCGGGAGACCCAGTACTTC. Its protein product is CASSRGQRETQYF.

This clonotype was counted only a few times. This chain connects TRBV4-1 to TRBJ2-1; 13 bases are shared with TRBD2. The germline V gene has CDR1 MGHRA and CDR2 YSYEKL. V lost 3 bases, J lost 2 bases, and 4 bases stayed unmatched. This CDR3 comprises 17 residues. The CDR3 region is CASSHTGTSGAYNEQFF. As DNA, the CDR3 is TGCGCCAGCAGCCACACCGGGACTAGCGGGGCCTACAATGAGCAGTTCTTC.

This clonotype was observed many times. The genes are TRBV27 and TRBJ2-3; D unresolved. Germline V CDR1 and CDR2: MNHEY, SMNVEV (reference sequence). V was cut by 5 bases and J by 2 bases, with 11 bases left in between. The CDR3 is made up of 14 amino acids. The CDR3 DNA reads TGTGCCAGCAGTCCCACACTACTCACAGATACGCAGTATTTT. It encodes CASSPTLLTDTQYF.

This clonotype was picked up one time. The genes are TRBV7-6 and TRBJ2-7; D not certain. The germline V gene has CDR1 SGHVS and CDR2 FNYEAQ. CDR3 length: 13 amino acids. Trimming removed 1 base at V and 3 bases at J, with 7 bases between. For the CDR3, the DNA is TGTGCCAGCAGCTTAGGGGCAGACTACGAGCAGTACGTC. This sequence encodes CASSLGADYEQYV.

This clonotype came up many times. V gene TRBV7-2 combines with J gene TRBJ2-1; tentatively, D is TRBD2 (6 bases). This CDR3 has 13 amino acids. Per the germline V gene, CDR1 is SGHTA and CDR2 is FQGNSA. Trimming left V 9 bases short and J 4 bases short, with 13 bases between. The CDR3 nucleotides are TGTGCCAGTAGCGGAGGCGGGTACAATGAGCAGTTCTTC. This sequence encodes CASSGGGYNEQFF. The variable domain in full, with the rest retrieved from reference TRBV7-2 and TRBJ2-1, is GAGVSQSPSNKVTEKGKDVELRCDPISGHTALYWYRQSLGQGLEFLIYFQGNSAPDKSGLPSDRFSAERTGGSVSTLTIQRTQQEDSAVYLCASSGGGYNEQFFGPGTRLTVL.

This clonotype was recorded a few times. The chain has TRBV30 and TRBJ1-3; D is unclear. The CDR3 runs to 15 residues. V lost 1 base to trimming and J lost 0 bases, with 10 bases between them. CDR1 is GTSNPN and CDR2 is SVGIG in the germline V gene (reference sequence). The CDR3 loop reads CAWSAGTDSGNTIYF. The CDR3 DNA reads TGTGCCTGGAGTGCTGGCACCGACTCTGGAAACACCATATATTTT.

The chain has TRBV18 and TRBJ1-5, with D perhaps TRBD1 (5 bases). Germline V gives CDR1 KGHSH, CDR2 LQKENI. Trimming pared 6 bases from V and 0 bases from J, leaving 18 bases between. This CDR3 is built from 17 residues. The chain's CDR3 is CASSSNRVGHSNQPQHF. The CDR3 region has the DNA TGTGCCAGCTCTTCCAATCGAGTGGGGCATAGCAATCAGCCCCAGCATTTT. The full variable domain, with the rest looked up from reference TRBV18 and TRBJ1-5, is NAGVMQNPRHLVRRRGQEARLRCSPMKGHSHVYWYRQLPEEGLKFMVYLQKENIIDESGMPKERFSAEFPKEGPSILRIQQVVRGDSAAYFCASSSNRVGHSNQPQHFGDGTRLSIL.

The chain recombines TRBV7-9 with TRBJ2-7; 7 nucleotides line up with TRBD2. V trimming: 8 bases; J trimming: 6 bases; junction bases outside the gene matches: 10. Germline CDR1 reads SEHNR; CDR2 reads FQNEAQ (reference sequence). The CDR3 runs to 13 residues. The CDR3 nucleotides are TGTGCCAGCGGGGGACTAATGAGGGGCGAGCAGTACGTC. Translated, it gives CASGGLMRGEQYV.

The chain has TRBV5-1 and TRBJ2-5, with TRBD2 matching 8 bases. Trimming took 2 bases from V and 0 from J; bases not matched to a gene: 0. Germline CDR1 reads SGHRS; CDR2 reads YFSETQ. The CDR3 sequence is 14 residues long. CDR3 sequence reads: CASSFSGDQETQYF. CDR3 coding DNA: TGCGCCAGCAGCTTTAGCGGGGACCAAGAGACCCAGTACTTC.

The rearrangement uses TRBV20-1 and TRBJ1-1; 9 bases agree with TRBD1. The germline gives CDR1 DFQATT, CDR2 SNEGSKA (reference sequence). The CDR3 runs 16 residues. Trimming took 5 bases from V and 3 from J; bases not matched to a gene: 13. The CDR3 DNA is TGCAGTGCTCCCCACAGGGGGCGAGGAGGGGACACTGAAGCTTTCTTT. Encoded protein: CSAPHRGRGGDTEAFF.

DNA of the CDR3: TGTGCCAGCTCACCACGGAGGACTAGCGACCGAGAGCAGTTCTTC. Translation gives CASSPRRTSDREQFF. The chain carries TRBV18 and TRBJ2-1, with 9 bases that match TRBD2. In germline, CDR1 is KGHSH, CDR2 LQKENI. Germline trimming cut 1 base from V and 10 bases from J; bases unmatched to any gene: 8. The CDR3 length is 15 residues.

The chain employs TRBV5-4 and TRBJ2-5; 8 bases agree with TRBD1. Trimming removed 6 bases from V and 5 bases from J; junction bases left unmatched: 9. The V gene's germline CDR1 is SGHNT and CDR2 YYREEE (reference sequence). The CDR3 sequence is 14 residues long. CDR3 residues: CASNLMTGEETQYF. The CDR3 DNA reads as TGTGCCAGCAACCTCATGACAGGGGAGGAGACCCAGTACTTC. Complete variable domain (other parts from reference TRBV5-4 and TRBJ2-5): ETGVTQSPTHLIKTRGQQVTLRCSSQSGHNTVSWYQQALGQGPQFIFQYYREEENGRGNFPPRFSGLQFPNYSSELNVNALELDDSALYLCASNLMTGEETQYFGPGTRLLVL.